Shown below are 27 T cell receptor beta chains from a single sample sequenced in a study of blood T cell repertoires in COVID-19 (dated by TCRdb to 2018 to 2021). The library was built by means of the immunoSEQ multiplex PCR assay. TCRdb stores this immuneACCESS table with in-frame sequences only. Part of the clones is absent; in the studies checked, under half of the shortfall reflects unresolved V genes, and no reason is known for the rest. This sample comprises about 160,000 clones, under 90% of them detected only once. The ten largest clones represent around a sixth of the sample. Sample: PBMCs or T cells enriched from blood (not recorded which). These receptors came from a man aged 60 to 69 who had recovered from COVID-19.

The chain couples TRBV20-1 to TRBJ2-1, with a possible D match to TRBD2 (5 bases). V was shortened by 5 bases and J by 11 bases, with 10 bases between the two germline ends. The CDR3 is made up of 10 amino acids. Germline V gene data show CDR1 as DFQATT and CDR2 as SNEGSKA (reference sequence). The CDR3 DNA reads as TGCAGTGCTTCGAGGGATAAGCAGTTCTTC. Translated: CSASRDKQFF.

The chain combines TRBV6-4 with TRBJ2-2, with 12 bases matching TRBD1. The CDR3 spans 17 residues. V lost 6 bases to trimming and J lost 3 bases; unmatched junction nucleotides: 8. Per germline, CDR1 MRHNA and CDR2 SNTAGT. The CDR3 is CASSEGQGASDTGELFF. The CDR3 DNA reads TGTGCCAGCAGCGAGGGACAGGGGGCATCGGACACCGGGGAGCTGTTTTTT.

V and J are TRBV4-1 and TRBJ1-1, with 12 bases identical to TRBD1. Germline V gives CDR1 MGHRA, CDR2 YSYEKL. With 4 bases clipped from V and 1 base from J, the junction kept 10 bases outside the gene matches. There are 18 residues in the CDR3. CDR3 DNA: TGCGCCAGCAGCCTCCTAAGCGGGACAGGGGGCAGGAACACTGAAGCTTTCTTT. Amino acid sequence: CASSLLSGTGGRNTEAFF.

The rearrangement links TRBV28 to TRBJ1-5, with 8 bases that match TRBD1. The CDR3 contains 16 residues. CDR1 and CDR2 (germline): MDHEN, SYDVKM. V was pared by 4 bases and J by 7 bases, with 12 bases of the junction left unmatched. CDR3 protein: CASSSNDRGWEQPQHF. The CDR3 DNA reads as TGTGCCAGCAGTTCGAATGACAGGGGATGGGAACAGCCCCAGCATTTT.

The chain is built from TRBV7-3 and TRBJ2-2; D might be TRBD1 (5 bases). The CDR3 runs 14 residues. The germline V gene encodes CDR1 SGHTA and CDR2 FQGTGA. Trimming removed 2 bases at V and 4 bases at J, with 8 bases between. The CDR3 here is CASSLWQGTGELFF. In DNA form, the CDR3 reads TGTGCCAGCAGCTTATGGCAGGGCACCGGGGAGCTGTTTTTT.

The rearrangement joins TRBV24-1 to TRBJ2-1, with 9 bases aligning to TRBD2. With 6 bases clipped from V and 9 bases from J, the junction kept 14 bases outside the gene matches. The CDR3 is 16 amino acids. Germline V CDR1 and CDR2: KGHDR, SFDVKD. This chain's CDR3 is CATSLGGGAREGEQFF. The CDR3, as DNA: TGTGCCACCAGTTTGGGCGGGGGGGCCAGGGAGGGTGAGCAGTTCTTC.

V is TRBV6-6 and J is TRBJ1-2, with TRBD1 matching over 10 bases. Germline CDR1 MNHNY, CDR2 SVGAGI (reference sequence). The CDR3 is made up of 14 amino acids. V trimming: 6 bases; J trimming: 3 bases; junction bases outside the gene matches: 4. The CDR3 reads CASRTGQGDYGYTF. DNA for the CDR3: TGTGCCAGCAGGACCGGACAGGGGGACTATGGCTACACCTTC.

CDR3 coding DNA: TGTGCCAGCAGCAAAGTTCAAAGCGGGGACAGGGGGCTGGGCACTGAAGCTTTCTTT. Protein product: CASSKVQSGDRGLGTEAFF. The chain couples TRBV21-1 to TRBJ1-1; the tabulated D call, TRBD1, remains unverified against the DNA. TRBV21-1 represents a pseudogene. The length of the CDR3 is 19 residues.

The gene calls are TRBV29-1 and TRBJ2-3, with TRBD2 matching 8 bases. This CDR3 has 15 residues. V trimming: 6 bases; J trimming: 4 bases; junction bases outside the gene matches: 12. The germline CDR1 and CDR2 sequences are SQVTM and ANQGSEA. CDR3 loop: CSVRGGALGADTQYF. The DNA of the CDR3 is TGCAGCGTCCGGGGGGGAGCGCTTGGCGCAGATACGCAGTATTTT.

The CDR3 loop reads CASSLDMPAGIYEQYF. The CDR3 DNA sequence: TGTGCCAGCAGCTTAGATATGCCAGCGGGGATTTACGAGCAGTACTTC. This chain connects TRBV11-2 to TRBJ2-7; 7 bases are shared with TRBD2. The CDR3 extends over 16 amino acids. Germline V gene sequence: CDR1 SGHAT, CDR2 FQNNGV. V was clipped by 0 bases and J by 4 bases; unmatched bases: 9.

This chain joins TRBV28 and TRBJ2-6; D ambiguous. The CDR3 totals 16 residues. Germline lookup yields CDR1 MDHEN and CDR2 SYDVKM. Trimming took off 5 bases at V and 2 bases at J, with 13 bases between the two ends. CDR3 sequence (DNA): TGTGCCAGCAGTACCCTGTGGGCGCCTGGGGCCAACGTCCTGACTTTC. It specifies CASSTLWAPGANVLTF.

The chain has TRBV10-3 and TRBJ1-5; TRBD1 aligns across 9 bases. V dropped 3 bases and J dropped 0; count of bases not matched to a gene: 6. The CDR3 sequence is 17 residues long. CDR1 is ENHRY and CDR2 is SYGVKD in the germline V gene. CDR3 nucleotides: TGTGCCATCAGTGATCGACAGGGGGGAATTAGCAATCAGCCCCAGCATTTT. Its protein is CAISDRQGGISNQPQHF.

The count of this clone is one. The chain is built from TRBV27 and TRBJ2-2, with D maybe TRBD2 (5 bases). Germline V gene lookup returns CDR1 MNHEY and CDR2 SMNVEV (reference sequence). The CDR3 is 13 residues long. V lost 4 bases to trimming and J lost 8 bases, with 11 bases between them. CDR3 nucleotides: TGTGCCAGCAGTTCTGAGGGCCTTGGGGAGCTGTTTTTT. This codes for CASSSEGLGELFF.

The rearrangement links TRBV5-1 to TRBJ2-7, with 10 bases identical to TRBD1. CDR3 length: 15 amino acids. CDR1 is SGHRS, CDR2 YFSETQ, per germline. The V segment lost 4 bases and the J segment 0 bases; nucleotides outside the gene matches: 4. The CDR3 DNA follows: TGCGCCAGCAGCGCTCGACAGGGGGCCTCCTACGAGCAGTACTTC. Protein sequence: CASSARQGASYEQYF.

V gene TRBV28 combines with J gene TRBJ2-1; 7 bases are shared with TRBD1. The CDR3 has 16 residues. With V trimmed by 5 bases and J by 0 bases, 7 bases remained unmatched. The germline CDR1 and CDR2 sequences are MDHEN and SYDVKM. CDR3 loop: CASSRRTGSSYNEQFF. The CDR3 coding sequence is TGTGCCAGCAGTAGAAGGACAGGCAGCTCCTACAATGAGCAGTTCTTC.

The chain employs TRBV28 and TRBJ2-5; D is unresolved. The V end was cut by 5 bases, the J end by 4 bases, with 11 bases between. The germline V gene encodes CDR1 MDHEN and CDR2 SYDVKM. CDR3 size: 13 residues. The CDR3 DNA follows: TGTGCCAGCAGTCCCCTGAGGCGAGAGACCCAGTACTTC. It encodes CASSPLRRETQYF.

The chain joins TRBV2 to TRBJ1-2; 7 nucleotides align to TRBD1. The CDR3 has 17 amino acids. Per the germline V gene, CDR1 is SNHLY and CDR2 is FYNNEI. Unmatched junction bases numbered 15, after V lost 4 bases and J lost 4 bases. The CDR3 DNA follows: TGTGCCAGCAGTGCAGTGAGACGGGACAGTCGTTCCTATGGCTACACCTTC. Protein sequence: CASSAVRRDSRSYGYTF.

DNA of the CDR3: TGTGCCAGCAGCGATGGGAGGGACTATGGCTACACCTTC. Translating gives CASSDGRDYGYTF. J is TRBJ1-2 and V is TRBV9; the D is unclear. The V end lost 3 bases, the J end lost 3 bases, and 9 bases lay between the germline ends. This CDR3 comprises 13 residues. Germline CDR1 SGDLS, CDR2 YYNGEE.

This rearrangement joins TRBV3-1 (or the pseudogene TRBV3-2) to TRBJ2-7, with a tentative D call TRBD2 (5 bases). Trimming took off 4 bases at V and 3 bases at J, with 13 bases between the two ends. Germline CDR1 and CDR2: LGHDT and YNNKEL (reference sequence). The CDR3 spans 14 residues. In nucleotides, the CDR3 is TGTGCCAGCAGCCCCTCAATTCGGGGCTACGAGCAGTACTTC. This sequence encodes CASSPSIRGYEQYF.

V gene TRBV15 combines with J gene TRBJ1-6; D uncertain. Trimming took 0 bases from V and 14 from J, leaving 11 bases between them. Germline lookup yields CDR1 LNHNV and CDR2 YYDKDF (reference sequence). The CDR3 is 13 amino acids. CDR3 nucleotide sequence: TGTGCCACCAGCAGAGATCTAGAGAGGGCCCTCCACTTT. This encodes CATSRDLERALHF. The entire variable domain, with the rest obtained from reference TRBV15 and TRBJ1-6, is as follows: DAMVIQNPRYQVTQFGKPVTLSCSQTLNHNVMYWYQQKSSQAPKLLFHYYDKDFNNEADTPDNFQSRRPNTSFCFLDIRSPGLGDTAMYLCATSRDLERALHFGNGTRLTVT.

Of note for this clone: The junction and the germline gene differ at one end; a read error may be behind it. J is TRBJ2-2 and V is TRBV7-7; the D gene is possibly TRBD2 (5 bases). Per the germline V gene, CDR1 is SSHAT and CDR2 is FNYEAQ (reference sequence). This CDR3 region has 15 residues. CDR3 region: CASSLYRDSSGELFF. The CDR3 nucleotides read TGTGCTAGCAGCTTATATCGGGATTCATCCGGGGAGCTGTTTTTT. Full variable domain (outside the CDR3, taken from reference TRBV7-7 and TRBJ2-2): GAGVSQSPRYKVTKRGQDVTLRCDPISSHATLYWYQQALGQGPEFLTYFNYEAQPDKSGLPSDRFSAERPEGSISTLTIQRTEQRDSAMYRCASSLYRDSSGELFFGEGSRLTVL.

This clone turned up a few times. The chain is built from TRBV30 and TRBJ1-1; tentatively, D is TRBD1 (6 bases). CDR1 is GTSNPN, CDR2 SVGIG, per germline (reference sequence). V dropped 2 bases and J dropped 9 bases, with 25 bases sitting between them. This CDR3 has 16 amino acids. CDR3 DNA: TGTGCCTGGAGTTCAAGGGAGGTGGGGGGGCGAGTGAAAGCTTTCTTT. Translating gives CAWSSREVGGRVKAFF.

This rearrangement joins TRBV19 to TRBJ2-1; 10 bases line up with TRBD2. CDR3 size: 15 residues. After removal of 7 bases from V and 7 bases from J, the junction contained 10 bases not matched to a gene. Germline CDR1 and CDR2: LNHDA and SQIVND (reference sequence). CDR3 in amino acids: CASTQRLAGENEQFF. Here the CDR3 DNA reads TGTGCCAGTACCCAGAGGCTAGCGGGAGAGAATGAGCAGTTCTTC.

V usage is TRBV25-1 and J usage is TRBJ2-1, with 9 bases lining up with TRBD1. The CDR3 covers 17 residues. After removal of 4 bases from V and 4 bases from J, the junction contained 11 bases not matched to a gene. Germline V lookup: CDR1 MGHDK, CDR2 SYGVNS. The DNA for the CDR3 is TGTGCCAGCAGTGCCCAAACGGGGACAGGGTTATACAATGAGCAGTTCTTC. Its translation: CASSAQTGTGLYNEQFF.

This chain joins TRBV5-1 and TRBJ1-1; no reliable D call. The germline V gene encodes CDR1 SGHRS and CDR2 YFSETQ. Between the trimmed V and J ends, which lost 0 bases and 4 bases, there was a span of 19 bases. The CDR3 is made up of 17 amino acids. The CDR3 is CASSLAAAVLGSTEAFF. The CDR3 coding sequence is TGCGCCAGCAGCTTGGCCGCGGCAGTCCTCGGTAGCACTGAAGCTTTCTTT.

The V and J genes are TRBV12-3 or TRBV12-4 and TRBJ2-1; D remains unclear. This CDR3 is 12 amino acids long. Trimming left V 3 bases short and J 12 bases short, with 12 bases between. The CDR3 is CASSFDSYLQFF. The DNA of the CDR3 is TGTGCCAGCAGTTTTGACTCCTATTTGCAGTTCTTC.

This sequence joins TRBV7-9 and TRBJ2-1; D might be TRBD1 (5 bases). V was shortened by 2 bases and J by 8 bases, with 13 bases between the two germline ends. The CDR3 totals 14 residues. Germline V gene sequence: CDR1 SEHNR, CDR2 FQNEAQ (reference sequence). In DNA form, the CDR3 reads TGTGCCAGCAGCTTATTGTCAGGGTCGGATGAGCAGTTCTTC. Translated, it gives CASSLLSGSDEQFF.